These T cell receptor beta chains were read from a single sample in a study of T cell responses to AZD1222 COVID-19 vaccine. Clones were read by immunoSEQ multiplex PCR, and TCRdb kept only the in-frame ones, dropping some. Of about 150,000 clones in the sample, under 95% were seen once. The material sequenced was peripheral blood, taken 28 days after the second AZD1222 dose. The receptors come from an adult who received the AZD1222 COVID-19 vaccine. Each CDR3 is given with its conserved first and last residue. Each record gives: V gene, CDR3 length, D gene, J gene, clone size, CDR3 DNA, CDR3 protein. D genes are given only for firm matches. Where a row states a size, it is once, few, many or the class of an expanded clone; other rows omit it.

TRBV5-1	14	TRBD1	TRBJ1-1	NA	TGCGCCAGCAGGGCCGGGACAGCGAACACTGAAGCTTTCTTT	CASRAGTANTEAFF
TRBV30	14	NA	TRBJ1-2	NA	TGTGCCTGGAGTATAAAGGGGGGAGTCTATGGCTACACCTTC	CAWSIKGGVYGYTF
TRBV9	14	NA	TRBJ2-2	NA	TGTGCCAGCAGCGTAGGTTGGGGGACCGGGGAGCTGTTTTTT	CASSVGWGTGELFF
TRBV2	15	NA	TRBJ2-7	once	TGTGCCAGCAGTGGACAGGTCCTGGACTCCTACGAGCAGTACTTC	CASSGQVLDSYEQYF
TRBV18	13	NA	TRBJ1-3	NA	TGTGCCAGCTCACCACCGAGGACAAACACCATATATTTT	CASSPPRTNTIYF
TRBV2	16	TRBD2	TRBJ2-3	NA	TGTGCCAGCAGTACCGGGACTAGCGGGAGCACAGATACGCAGTATTTT	CASSTGTSGSTDTQYF
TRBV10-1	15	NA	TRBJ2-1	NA	TGCGCCAGCAGTCTGGACCTAAGCGGCCACAATGAGCAGTTCTTC	CASSLDLSGHNEQFF
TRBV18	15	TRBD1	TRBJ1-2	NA	TGTGCCAGCTCACCACTCTCAGGGGGCAACTATGGCTACACCTTC	CASSPLSGGNYGYTF
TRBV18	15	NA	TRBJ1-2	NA	TGTGCCAGCTCACCCCAAGACGCAAAGGGCTATGGCTACACCTTC	CASSPQDAKGYGYTF
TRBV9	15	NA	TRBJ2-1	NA	TGTGCCAGCAGCACTGCACTCGGCTCCTACAATGAGCAGTTCTTC	CASSTALGSYNEQFF